These T cell receptor beta chains were read from a single sample in a study of beta chain features in type 1 diabetes. Sequenced by immunoSEQ multiplex PCR; TCRdb stores in-frame clones only, minus some. Here the sample spans under 900,000 clones, roughly 15% being singletons. The sample taken for sequencing was naive CD4+ T cells from blood. Source of these receptors: a woman aged 18-35 years in good health. The conserved cysteine and the conserved F or W are not part of the CDR3 here.

cdr3_length,v_call,cdr3_aa
13,TRBV14,ASSHPGTGHHEQY
14,TRBV5-4,ASSRQLAGGADTQY
12,TRBV6-6,ASSYPDNSYEQY
13,TRBV5-1,ASSLLGSGSYEQY
14,TRBV7-2,ASSYYRAVANYEQY
14,TRBV4-3,ASSQGPRVTNEKLF
13,TRBV10-3,AITPYVGESNTQY
12,TRBV19,ASRPQGAVDGYT
14,TRBV28,ASGTGGSLAKNIQY
12,TRBV7-3,ASSSDGTNTEAF
13,TRBV18,ASSPLYSGANVLT
13,TRBV2,ASSASGLAVYEQY
13,TRBV5-1,ASSSATGIVTEAF